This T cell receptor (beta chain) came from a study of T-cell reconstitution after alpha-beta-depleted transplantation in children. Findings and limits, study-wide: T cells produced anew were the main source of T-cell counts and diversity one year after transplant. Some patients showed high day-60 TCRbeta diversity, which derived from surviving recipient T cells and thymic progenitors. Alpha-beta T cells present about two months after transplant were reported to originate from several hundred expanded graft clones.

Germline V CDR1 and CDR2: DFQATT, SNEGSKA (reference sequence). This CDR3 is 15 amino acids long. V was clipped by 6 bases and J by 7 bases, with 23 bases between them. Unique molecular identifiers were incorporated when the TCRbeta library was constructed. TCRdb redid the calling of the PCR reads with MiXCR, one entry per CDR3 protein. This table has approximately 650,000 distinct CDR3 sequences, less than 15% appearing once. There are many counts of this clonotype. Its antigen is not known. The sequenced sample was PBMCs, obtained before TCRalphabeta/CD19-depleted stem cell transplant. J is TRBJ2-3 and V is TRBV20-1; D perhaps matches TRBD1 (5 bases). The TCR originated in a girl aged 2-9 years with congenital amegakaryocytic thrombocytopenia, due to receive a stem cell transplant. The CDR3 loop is CSAPGITGFEYTQYF. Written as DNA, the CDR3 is TGCAGTGCCCCAGGAATAACAGGCTTCGAGTATACGCAGTATTTT.